This T cell receptor beta chain is from a study of blood T cell repertoires in COVID-19 (dated by TCRdb to 2020 to 2022). About the study as a whole: Collaborator samples came from the United States, Italy and Spain and covered acute and convalescent phases of COVID-19. The prospective study material was composed of cDNA or gDNA derived from T cells, B-cell-depleted T cells, or PBMCs. Subjects who had been exposed to COVID-19, were actively infected with it, or had recovered from it provided the deeply sampled blood TCRbeta repertoires that made up the dataset. The repertoires were released in a freely available public database meant as a resource for research on the immune response to SARS-CoV-2. The samples were drawn from two sources: the first 160 participants of the ongoing ImmuneRACE study, and about 1,300 subjects contributed by 6 global collaborators. The sample metadata nearly always contained a de-identified subject ID, COVID-19 status, age in years and sex. Where available, HLA class I and class II types were obtained from metadata supplied by the sample provider rather than from assay-based typing.

The germline V gene (reference sequence) specifies LNHDA as CDR1 and SQIVND as CDR2. The CDR3 runs 11 residues from the cysteine to the phenylalanine. Here the CDR3 DNA is all that survives: 33 bases in frame from base 1. V was cut back by 6 bases and J by 3 bases, leaving a gap of 6 bases between them. The collaborating institutions used their own protocols to collect whole blood in K2EDTA tubes. Collaborator samples were shipped for TCRbeta analysis as frozen whole blood, isolated PBMCs, or DNA extracted from either sample type. As concerns this clone: Its antigen has not been determined. Within one base of it there is no much larger clone, and no base qualities were kept.

TCRbeta CDR3 regions were amplified from genomic DNA using the immunoSEQ Assay, a bias-controlled multiplex PCR. In the source study's methods: The number of nucleated cells in each sample was estimated by amplification of reference gene primers within the assay. Sequence reads were collapsed and filtered to measure the absolute abundance of every unique TCRbeta CDR3 rearrangement. For each sample, productive Simpson clonality was calculated as the square root of Simpson's diversity index across productive rearrangements. TCRdb limited this immuneACCESS table to in-frame rearrangements with V and J called. A share of clones is missing; checked studies link under half to unresolved V genes, and the rest is unexplained. Clone size and V and J calls were adopted from that table, with D and trimming inferred from the DNA. Within this sample are over 120,000 clones, with 81% of them counted one time only. Approximately 8% of the sample comes from the top ten.

Here is what the overall study found, with its caveats: How much clinical and demographic metadata was included differed by source and by participant, and the metadata was provided uncurated.

This sequence was found in a human donor in a cohort sampled during active COVID-19. The chain is assembled from TRBV19 and TRBJ2-7; the D gene is unclear. Input material: peripheral blood. The CDR3 reads CASRRIYEQYF. At the DNA level, the sequence is TGTGCCAGTAGGAGGATCTACGAGCAGTACTTC.